Reported below is one T cell receptor (beta chain). The data were taken from a study of cytomegalovirus exposure and HLA in healthy donors. This CDR3 has 15 residues. Germline lookup yields CDR1 SQVTM and CDR2 ANQGSEA. The V end lost 7 bases, the J end lost 7 bases, and 23 bases lay between the germline ends. Researchers ran the PCR with 60 Vbeta and 13 Jbeta primers. Here immunoSEQ multiplex PCR was the method, and the copy in TCRdb shows in-frame clones only, minus some. The sample lists over 35,000 clones; roughly 80% were seen once. V is TRBV29-1 and J is TRBJ2-1; D possibly corresponds to TRBD1 (6 bases). Sequencing was done on a sample of PBMCs. The sequence was obtained from a man aged 25-40 years in good health and CMV-seronegative. The CDR3 spells CSARQDPREKNEQFF. The CDR3 coding sequence is TGCAGCGCCCGACAGGACCCAAGGGAGAAGAATGAGCAGTTCTTC.